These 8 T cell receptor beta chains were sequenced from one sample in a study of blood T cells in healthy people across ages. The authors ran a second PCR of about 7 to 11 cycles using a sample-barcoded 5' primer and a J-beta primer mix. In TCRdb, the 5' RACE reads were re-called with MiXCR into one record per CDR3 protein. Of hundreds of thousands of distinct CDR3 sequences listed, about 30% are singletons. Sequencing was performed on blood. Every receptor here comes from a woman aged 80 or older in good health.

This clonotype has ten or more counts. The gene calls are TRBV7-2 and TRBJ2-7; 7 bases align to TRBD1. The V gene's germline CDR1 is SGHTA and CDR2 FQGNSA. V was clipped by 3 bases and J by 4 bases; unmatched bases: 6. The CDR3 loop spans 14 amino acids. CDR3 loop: CASSLEGGGYEQYF. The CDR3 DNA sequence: TGTGCCAGCAGCTTGGAAGGGGGCGGGTACGAGCAGTACTTC.

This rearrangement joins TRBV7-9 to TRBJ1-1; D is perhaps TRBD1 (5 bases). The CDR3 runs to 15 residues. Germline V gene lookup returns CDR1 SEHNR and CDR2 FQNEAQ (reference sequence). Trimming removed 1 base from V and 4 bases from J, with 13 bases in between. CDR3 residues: CASSLGGATGTEAFF. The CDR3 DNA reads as TGTGCCAGCAGCTTAGGGGGCGCTACGGGCACTGAAGCTTTCTTT.

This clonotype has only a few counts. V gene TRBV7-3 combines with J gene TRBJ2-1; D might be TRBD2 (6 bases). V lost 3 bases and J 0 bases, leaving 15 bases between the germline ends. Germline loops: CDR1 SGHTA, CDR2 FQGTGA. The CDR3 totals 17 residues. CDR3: CASSFLVRDRSYNEQFF. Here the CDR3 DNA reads TGTGCCAGCAGCTTTCTCGTGCGGGACCGCTCCTACAATGAGCAGTTCTTC.

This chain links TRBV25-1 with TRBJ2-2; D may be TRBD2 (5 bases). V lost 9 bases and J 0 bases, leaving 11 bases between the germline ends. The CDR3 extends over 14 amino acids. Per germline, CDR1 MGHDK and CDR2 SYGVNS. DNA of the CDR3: TGTGCCAGAGATAGCGTTTCGAACACCGGGGAGCTGTTTTTT. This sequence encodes CARDSVSNTGELFF.

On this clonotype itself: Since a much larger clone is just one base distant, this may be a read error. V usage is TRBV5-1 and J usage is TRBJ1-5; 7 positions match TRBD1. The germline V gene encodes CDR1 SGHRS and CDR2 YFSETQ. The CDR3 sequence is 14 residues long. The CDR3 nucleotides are TGCGCCAGCAACTTGGAAGGGGGCGGACAGCCCCAGCATTTT. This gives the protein CASNLEGGGQPQHF.

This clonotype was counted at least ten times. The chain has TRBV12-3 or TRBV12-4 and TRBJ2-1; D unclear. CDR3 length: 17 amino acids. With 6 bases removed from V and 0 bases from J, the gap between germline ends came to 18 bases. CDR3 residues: CASRPLTGFSSYNEQFF. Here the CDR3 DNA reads TGTGCCAGCAGGCCACTGACTGGGTTTAGCTCCTACAATGAGCAGTTCTTC.

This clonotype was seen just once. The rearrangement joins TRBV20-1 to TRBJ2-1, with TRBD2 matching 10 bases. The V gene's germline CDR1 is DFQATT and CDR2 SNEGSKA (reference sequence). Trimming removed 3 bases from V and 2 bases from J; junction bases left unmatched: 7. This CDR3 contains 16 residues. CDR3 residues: CSARPPLAGAYNEQFF. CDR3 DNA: TGCAGTGCTAGGCCCCCTCTAGCGGGGGCCTACAATGAGCAGTTCTTC.

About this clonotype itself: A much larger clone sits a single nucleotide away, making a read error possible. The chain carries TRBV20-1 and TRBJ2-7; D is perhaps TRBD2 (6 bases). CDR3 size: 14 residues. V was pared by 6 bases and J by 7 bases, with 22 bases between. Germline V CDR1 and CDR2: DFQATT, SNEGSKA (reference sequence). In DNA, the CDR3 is TGCAGTGCGTCTGGGACTTTTACCTACAATGAGCAGTACTTC. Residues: CSASGTFTYNEQYF.